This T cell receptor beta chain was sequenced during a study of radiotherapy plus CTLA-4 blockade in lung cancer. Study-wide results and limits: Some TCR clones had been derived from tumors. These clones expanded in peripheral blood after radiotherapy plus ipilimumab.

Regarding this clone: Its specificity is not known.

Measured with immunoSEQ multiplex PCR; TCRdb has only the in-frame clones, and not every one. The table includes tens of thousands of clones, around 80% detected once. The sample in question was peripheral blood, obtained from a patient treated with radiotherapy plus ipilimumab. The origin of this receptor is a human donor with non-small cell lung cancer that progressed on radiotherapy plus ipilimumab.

CDR3 protein: CSVEGGQLNTGELFF. For the CDR3, the DNA is TGCAGCGTTGAAGGGGGACAGTTGAACACCGGGGAGCTGTTTTTT. This chain connects TRBV29-1 to TRBJ2-2, with 7 nucleotides matching TRBD1. The CDR3 is made up of 15 amino acids. The germline V gene has CDR1 SQVTM and CDR2 ANQGSEA. Losses at the gene ends were 1 base for V and 1 base for J; bases not matched to a gene: 3.